In this sample, the clone carrying this TCR beta chain turned up a few times. The antigen is undetermined. The germline V gene encodes CDR1 MGHDK and CDR2 SYGVNS. CDR3 length equals 15 residues. The trim removed 5 bases at V and 4 bases at J, leaving 3 bases unmatched. This entry belongs to a study of beta chain features in type 1 diabetes. cDNA synthesis used the whole RNA isolate, giving expressed TCRB sequences. Profiled with immunoSEQ multiplex PCR; TCRdb holds only in-frame clones, not every one. The data show 310,000 or so clones, about 15% seen once. Study outcomes and limitations: TCRB CDR3s from Type 1 diabetes patients were moderately but significantly shorter in all four CD4+ subsets.

This TCR was sampled from a man aged 18 to 35 with type 1 diabetes. The sequencing sample was made of naive CD4+ T cells from blood. This chain connects TRBV25-1 to TRBJ2-1, with 12 bases identical to TRBD2. The CDR3 region is CASSTLAGGYNEQFF. The CDR3 coding sequence is TGTGCCAGCAGTACACTAGCGGGAGGATACAATGAGCAGTTCTTC.